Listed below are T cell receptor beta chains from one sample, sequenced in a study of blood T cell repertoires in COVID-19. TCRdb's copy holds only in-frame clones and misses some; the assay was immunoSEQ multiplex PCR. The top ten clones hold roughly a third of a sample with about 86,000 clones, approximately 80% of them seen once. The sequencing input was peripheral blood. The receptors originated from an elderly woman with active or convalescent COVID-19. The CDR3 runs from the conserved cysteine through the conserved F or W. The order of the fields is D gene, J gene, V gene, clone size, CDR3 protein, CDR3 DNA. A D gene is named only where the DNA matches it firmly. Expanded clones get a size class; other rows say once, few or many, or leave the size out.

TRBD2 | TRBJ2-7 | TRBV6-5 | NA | CASSYSLAGTPGEQYF | TGTGCCAGCAGTTACTCACTAGCGGGGACCCCCGGCGAGCAGTACTTC
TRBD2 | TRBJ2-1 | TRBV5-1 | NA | CASSLASSGGTEQFF | TGCGCCAGCAGCTTGGCCTCTAGCGGGGGGACTGAGCAGTTCTTC
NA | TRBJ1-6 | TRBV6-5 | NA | CASTQGKGSPLHF | TGTGCCAGCACCCAGGGGAAGGGATCACCCCTCCACTTT
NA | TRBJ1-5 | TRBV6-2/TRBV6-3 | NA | CASSYGQGGQPQHF | TGTGCCAGCAGTTACGGGCAGGGTGGTCAGCCCCAGCATTTT
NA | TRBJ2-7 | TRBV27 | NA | CASSDRHPGEQYF | TGTGCCAGCAGTGACAGGCACCCCGGGGAGCAGTACTTC
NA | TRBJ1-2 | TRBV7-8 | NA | CASSPLGGTDFYGYTF | TGTGCCAGCAGCCCTTTGGGGGGGACCGATTTTTATGGCTACACCTTC
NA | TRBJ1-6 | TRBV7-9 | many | CASSSDSRNSPLHF | TGTGCCAGCAGCTCGGACAGTCGTAATTCACCCCTCCACTTT
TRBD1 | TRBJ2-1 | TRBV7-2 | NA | CASSLALGQGFEQFF | TGTGCCAGCAGCTTAGCCTTGGGACAGGGATTTGAGCAGTTCTTC
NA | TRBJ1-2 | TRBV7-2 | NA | CASSSLPTGNYGYTF | TGTGCCAGCAGCTCCCTTCCGACAGGAAACTATGGCTACACCTTC
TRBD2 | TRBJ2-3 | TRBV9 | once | CASTGTSGGTDTQYF | TGTGCCAGCACAGGGACTAGCGGGGGCACAGATACGCAGTATTTT
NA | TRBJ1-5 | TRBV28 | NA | CASSVDLSGYQPQHF | TGTGCCAGCAGTGTCGACCTGTCAGGGTATCAGCCCCAGCATTTT
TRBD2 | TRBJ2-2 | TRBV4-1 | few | CASSQVRLAGGTGELFF | TGCGCCAGCAGCCAAGTCCGACTAGCGGGAGGGACCGGGGAGCTGTTTTTT
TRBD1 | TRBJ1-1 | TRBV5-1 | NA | CASSLQGSGDTEAFF | TGCGCCAGCAGCTTACAGGGGAGTGGGGACACTGAAGCTTTCTTT
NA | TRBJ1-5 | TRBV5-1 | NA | CASSLLGGNQPQHF | TGCGCCAGCAGCTTGTTGGGAGGCAATCAGCCCCAGCATTTT
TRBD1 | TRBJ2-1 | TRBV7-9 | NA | CAVGTGPSSYNEQFF | TGTGCCGTGGGGACAGGTCCGAGCTCCTACAATGAGCAGTTCTTC
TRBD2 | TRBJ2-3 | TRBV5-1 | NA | CASSDTGTSGNTQYF | TGCGCCAGCAGCGATACCGGGACTAGCGGAAATACGCAGTATTTT